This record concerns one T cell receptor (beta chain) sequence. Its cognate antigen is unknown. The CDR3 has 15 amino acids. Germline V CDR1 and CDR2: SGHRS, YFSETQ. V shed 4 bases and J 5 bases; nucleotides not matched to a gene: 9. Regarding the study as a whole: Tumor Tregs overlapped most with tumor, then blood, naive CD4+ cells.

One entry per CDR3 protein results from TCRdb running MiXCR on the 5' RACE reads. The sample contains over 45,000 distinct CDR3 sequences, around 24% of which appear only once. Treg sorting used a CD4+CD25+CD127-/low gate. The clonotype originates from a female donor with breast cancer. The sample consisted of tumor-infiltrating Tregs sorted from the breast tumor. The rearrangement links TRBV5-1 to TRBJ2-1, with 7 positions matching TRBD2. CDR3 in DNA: TGCGCCAGCAGCCCAGAAGCGGGGTCCCACAATGAGCAGTTCTTC. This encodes CASSPEAGSHNEQFF. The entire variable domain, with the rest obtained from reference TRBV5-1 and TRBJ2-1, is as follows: KAGVTQTPRYLIKTRGQQVTLSCSPISGHRSVSWYQQTPGQGLQFLFEYFSETQRNKGNFPGRFSGRQFSNSRSEMNVSTLELGDSALYLCASSPEAGSHNEQFFGPGTRLTVL.